This is a list of T cell receptor beta chains from one sample in a study of blood T cell repertoires in COVID-19. Some clones are missing from TCRdb's copy, which holds only in-frame ones; the method was immunoSEQ multiplex PCR. The data show tens of thousands of clones, more than 70% seen once. The source material was peripheral blood. The receptors here all came from a human donor with acute or convalescent COVID-19. The donor label of this sample is uncertain. CDR3s include the opening cysteine and the closing phenylalanine or tryptophan. Fields, in order: V gene, clone size, J gene, D gene, CDR3 DNA, CDR3 protein. The D gene is left open where the match is weak. Clone size, where shown, is once, few, many, or a class for clones that have expanded.

V: TRBV5-4; size: NA; J: TRBJ2-7; D: TRBD2; DNA: TGTGCCAGCAGCTCTGGTGGTAGCGGGGGGGCCTACGAGCAGTACTTC; CDR3: CASSSGGSGGAYEQYF
V: TRBV4-1; size: NA; J: TRBJ2-2; D: TRBD1; DNA: TGCGCCAGCAGCCAGAGACAGGGGGAGATCTTCCTAACCGGGGAGCTGTTTTTT; CDR3: CASSQRQGEIFLTGELFF
V: TRBV7-6; size: NA; J: TRBJ1-1; D: TRBD1; DNA: TGTGCCAGCAGCTTAGGGACAGGGGGGAAGAGGGGTCAAGTCACTGAAGCTTTCTTT; CDR3: CASSLGTGGKRGQVTEAFF
V: TRBV19; size: NA; J: TRBJ2-1; D: TRBD2; DNA: TGTGCCAGTAGCCTACAAGGACTAGCGGTGAACAATGAGCAGTTCTTC; CDR3: CASSLQGLAVNNEQFF
V: TRBV28; size: few; J: TRBJ1-6; D: TRBD1; DNA: TGTGCCAGCAGTCTGGGACAGGGGAACTCACCCCTCCACTTT; CDR3: CASSLGQGNSPLHF
V: TRBV10-3; size: NA; J: TRBJ1-1; D: NA; DNA: TGTGCCATCCAACCCACGAGGAACACTGAAGCTTTCTTT; CDR3: CAIQPTRNTEAFF
V: TRBV5-1; size: NA; J: TRBJ2-1; D: TRBD2; DNA: TGCGCCAGCAGGAGCGGGGGCGCTGGGAATGAGCAGTTCTTC; CDR3: CASRSGGAGNEQFF
V: TRBV19; size: NA; J: TRBJ1-1; D: NA; DNA: TGTGCCAGTAGTATATGGGGACAAAGTGACACTGAAGCTTTCTTT; CDR3: CASSIWGQSDTEAFF
V: TRBV28; size: NA; J: TRBJ1-1; D: TRBD1; DNA: TGTGCCAGCAGTCCCCACTCGACATGGACAGGGCATGAGGAGGCTTTCTTT; CDR3: CASSPHSTWTGHEEAFF
V: TRBV11-2; size: NA; J: TRBJ2-6; D: NA; DNA: TGTGCCAGCAGGCGAGGTTCTGGGGCCAACGTCCTGACTTTC; CDR3: CASRRGSGANVLTF
V: TRBV6-1; size: NA; J: TRBJ2-7; D: NA; DNA: TGTGCCAGCAGTGAAGAAGGAGAGGACGAGCAGTACTTC; CDR3: CASSEEGEDEQYF
V: TRBV11-2; size: NA; J: TRBJ2-7; D: NA; DNA: TGTGCCAGCAGCTCGATACGATACAGCTCCTACGAGCAGTACTTC; CDR3: CASSSIRYSSYEQYF
V: TRBV19; size: NA; J: TRBJ2-2; D: NA; DNA: TGTGCCAGTAACAGAGGGGAGGACACCGGGGAGCTGTTTTTT; CDR3: CASNRGEDTGELFF
V: TRBV18; size: NA; J: TRBJ2-2; D: NA; DNA: TGTGCCAGCTCCAAGTCTATGAACACCGGGGAGCTGTTTTTT; CDR3: CASSKSMNTGELFF
V: TRBV10-2; size: NA; J: TRBJ1-1; D: TRBD1; DNA: TGCGCCAGCAGTGTACCGACAGGGGGGACTGAAGCTTTCTTT; CDR3: CASSVPTGGTEAFF
V: TRBV11-2; size: NA; J: TRBJ2-3; D: TRBD2; DNA: TGTGCCAGCAGGGCTGAAGCGGGGGCCTTCACAGATACGCAGTATTTT; CDR3: CASRAEAGAFTDTQYF
V: TRBV4-1; size: NA; J: TRBJ1-6; D: NA; DNA: TGCGCCAGCAGCCTCCATCTCAGGAATAATTCACCCCTCCACTTT; CDR3: CASSLHLRNNSPLHF
V: TRBV9; size: NA; J: TRBJ2-3; D: NA; DNA: TGTGCCAGCAGCGCCACACCCACAGATACGCAGTATTTT; CDR3: CASSATPTDTQYF
V: TRBV6-5; size: once; J: TRBJ1-6; D: TRBD1; DNA: TGTGCCAGCAGTTACTCAGGGACAGGTGACAGTTCCCTCCACTTT; CDR3: CASSYSGTGDSSLHF
V: TRBV30; size: NA; J: TRBJ2-1; D: NA; DNA: TGTGCCTGGAGCCCAGGGAACAGGGAGCAGTTCTTC; CDR3: CAWSPGNREQFF
V: TRBV29-1; size: NA; J: TRBJ1-1; D: TRBD1; DNA: TGCAGCGTTACAGGGGGGAGGACTGAAGCTTTCTTT; CDR3: CSVTGGRTEAFF
V: TRBV2; size: once; J: TRBJ1-2; D: TRBD1; DNA: TGTGCCAGCAGCACCTTAACAGGGGCTCCTTTCGGCTACACCTTC; CDR3: CASSTLTGAPFGYTF
V: TRBV25-1; size: NA; J: TRBJ2-1; D: TRBD2; DNA: TGTGCCAGCGGGCCGGGGGGGGAGCAGTTCTTC; CDR3: CASGPGGEQFF
V: TRBV5-4; size: NA; J: TRBJ2-7; D: NA; DNA: TGTGCCAGCAGCCCGGGCGGGACGTCCTCCTACGAGCAGTACTTC; CDR3: CASSPGGTSSYEQYF
V: TRBV25-1; size: few; J: TRBJ2-7; D: NA; DNA: TGTGCCAGCAGTGACAGCTCCTACGAGCAGTACTTC; CDR3: CASSDSSYEQYF
V: TRBV6-2/TRBV6-3; size: NA; J: TRBJ2-7; D: NA; DNA: TGTGCCAGCAGCGCCGGGGACGAGCAGTACTTC; CDR3: CASSAGDEQYF
V: TRBV18; size: NA; J: TRBJ1-6; D: NA; DNA: TGTGCCAGCTCACCGCGCGGGTACAGCTTCTATAATTCACCCCTCCACTTT; CDR3: CASSPRGYSFYNSPLHF